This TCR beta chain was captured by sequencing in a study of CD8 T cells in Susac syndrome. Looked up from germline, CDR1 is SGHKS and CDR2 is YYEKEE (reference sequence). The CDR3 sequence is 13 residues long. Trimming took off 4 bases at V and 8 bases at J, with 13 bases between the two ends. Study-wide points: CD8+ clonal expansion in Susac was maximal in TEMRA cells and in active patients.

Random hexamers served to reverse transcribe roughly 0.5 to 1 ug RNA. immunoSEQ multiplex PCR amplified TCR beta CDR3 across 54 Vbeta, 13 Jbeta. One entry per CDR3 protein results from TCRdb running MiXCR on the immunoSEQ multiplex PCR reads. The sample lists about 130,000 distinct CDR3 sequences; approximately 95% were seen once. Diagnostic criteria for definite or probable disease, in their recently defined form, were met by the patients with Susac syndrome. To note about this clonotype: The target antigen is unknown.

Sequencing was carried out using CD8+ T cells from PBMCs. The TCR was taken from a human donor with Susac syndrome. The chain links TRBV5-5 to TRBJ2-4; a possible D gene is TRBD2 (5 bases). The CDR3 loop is CASSEALGDIQYF. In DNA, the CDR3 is TGTGCCAGCAGCGAGGCTCTGGGAGACATTCAGTACTTC.